These 21 T cell receptor beta chains were sequenced from one sample in a study of STAT5B mutations in CD4+ large granular lymphocyte leukemia. Clones were read by immunoSEQ multiplex PCR, and TCRdb kept only the in-frame ones, dropping some. The sample includes more than 30,000 clones, around 90% of them seen just once. Sequencing was done on a sample of CD4+ T cells from blood buffy coats. Source of these receptors: a human donor in good health.

The chain joins TRBV5-1 to TRBJ2-1, with 7 bases that match TRBD1. Trimming at V came to 3 bases and at J to 0 bases, leaving 3 bases not matched to a gene. Germline V gives CDR1 SGHRS, CDR2 YFSETQ. The CDR3 runs 15 residues. The CDR3 nucleotides are TGCGCCAGCAGCTCACAGGGGTACTCCTACAATGAGCAGTTCTTC. This gives the protein CASSSQGYSYNEQFF.

The J gene is TRBJ1-5, the V gene TRBV7-2; perhaps TRBD1 as D (6 bases). Germline V gene sequence: CDR1 SGHTA, CDR2 FQGNSA. The CDR3 contains 15 residues. V shed 5 bases and J shed 3 bases, with 14 bases lying between them. CDR3 residues: CASSPKGGYNQPQHF. In nucleotides, the CDR3 is TGTGCCAGCAGCCCCAAGGGGGGCTACAATCAGCCCCAGCATTTT.

This clone was detected once. The chain couples TRBV28 to TRBJ2-7; no reliable D call. The CDR3 is 14 amino acids. V was shortened by 5 bases and J by 0 bases, with 11 bases between the two germline ends. Germline CDR1 is MDHEN and CDR2 is SYDVKM. The CDR3 is CASSIPPGSYEQYF. The DNA of the CDR3 is TGTGCCAGCAGTATCCCCCCCGGCTCCTACGAGCAGTACTTC.

The V and J genes are TRBV7-2 and TRBJ1-5; D is unclear. V gave up 1 base and J gave up 6 bases, with 4 bases separating them. CDR3 size: 12 residues. Germline V CDR1 and CDR2: SGHTA, FQGNSA. The CDR3 DNA reads as TGTGCCAGCAGCTTAGACGCTCAGCCCCAGCATTTT. Amino acid sequence: CASSLDAQPQHF.

The chain employs TRBV5-8 and TRBJ2-5; 9 bases agree with TRBD2. The CDR3 is 14 amino acids. Germline values: CDR1 SGHTS, CDR2 YDEGEE. The V segment lost 0 bases and the J segment 5 bases; nucleotides outside the gene matches: 2. The CDR3 coding sequence is TGTGCCAGCAGCTTGGGGCTAGCGGGGGAGACCCAGTACTTC. This encodes CASSLGLAGETQYF.

This clone was found a few times. The rearrangement uses TRBV12-5 and TRBJ2-7, with no clear D. The CDR3 contains 14 residues. V was shortened by 3 bases and J by 6 bases, with 15 bases between the two germline ends. Germline V gene data show CDR1 as LGHNT and CDR2 as FRNRAP. The DNA for the CDR3 is TGTGCTAGTGGTTTCAGACGCACAAGTGGCGAGCAGTACTTC. Its protein is CASGFRRTSGEQYF.

The table lists this clone with a count of one. This chain links TRBV6-1 with TRBJ1-2; D is uncertain. Trimming took 6 bases from V and 4 from J, leaving 12 bases between them. The germline gives CDR1 MNHNS, CDR2 SASEGT. The CDR3 length is 13 residues. The CDR3 sequence is CASRANGFYGYTF. DNA for the CDR3: TGTGCCAGCAGAGCTAACGGTTTCTATGGCTACACCTTC.

This chain links TRBV15 with TRBJ2-5, with D perhaps being TRBD1 or TRBD2 (5 bases each). Germline CDR1 reads LNHNV; CDR2 reads YYDKDF (reference sequence). V gave up 1 base and J gave up 5 bases, with 14 bases separating them. This CDR3 has 15 amino acids. The CDR3, as DNA: TGTGCCACCAGCAGAGTGGGCCATCGGGGCGAGACCCAGTACTTC. Its protein product is CATSRVGHRGETQYF.

V and J are TRBV28 and TRBJ2-7, with D unresolved. CDR1 and CDR2 (germline): MDHEN, SYDVKM. Trimming shortened V by 4 bases and J by 6 bases, and 16 bases separated the two germline ends. The CDR3 totals 14 residues. CDR3 nucleotides: TGTGCCAGCAGTTCCACCCTCATCATTGGCGAGCAGTACTTC. It codes for CASSSTLIIGEQYF.

The sample holds one count of this clone. The chain uses TRBV28 and TRBJ1-1, with D tentatively TRBD1 (5 bases). CDR1 MDHEN and CDR2 SYDVKM come from the germline V gene. V shed 3 bases and J shed 14 bases, with 16 bases lying between them. This CDR3 region has 12 residues. The CDR3 loop reads CASSLVYRKWFF. The CDR3 DNA is TGTGCCAGCAGTTTGGTTTACAGGAAGTGGTTCTTT. The full variable domain, rest sourced from reference TRBV28 and TRBJ1-1, is DVKVTQSSRYLVKRTGEKVFLECVQDMDHENMFWYRQDPGLGLRLIYFSYDVKMKEKGDIPEGYSVSREKKERFSLILESASTNQTSMYLCASSLVYRKWFFGQGTRLTVV.

This clone was observed once. CDR3 DNA sequence: TGTGCCAGCAGCCCACGACTAGCGGGAGGAGGAGATACGCAGTATTTT. Translating gives CASSPRLAGGGDTQYF. V and J are TRBV7-6 and TRBJ2-3, with 13 bases lining up with TRBD2. Germline values: CDR1 SGHVS, CDR2 FNYEAQ. There are 16 residues in the CDR3. The J segment lost 5 bases and the V segment lost 5 bases, leaving 7 bases of the junction unmatched.

The chain links TRBV11-2 to TRBJ2-7; 9 bases line up with TRBD1. Germline CDR1 reads SGHAT; CDR2 reads FQNNGV. V was clipped by 4 bases and J by 0 bases; unmatched bases: 1. The CDR3 spans 14 residues. The CDR3 region has the DNA TGTGCCAGCAGCTCGACAGGGGGCTCCTACGAGCAGTACTTC. Its translation is CASSSTGGSYEQYF.

This sequence joins TRBV28 and TRBJ1-4; maybe TRBD1 (5 bases). From germline, CDR1 is MDHEN and CDR2 SYDVKM. The CDR3 loop spans 14 amino acids. The V end lost 6 bases, the J end lost 7 bases, and 15 bases lay between the germline ends. This CDR3 is CASSSPRVGEKLFF. DNA for the CDR3: TGTGCCAGCAGCTCACCCAGGGTCGGTGAAAAACTGTTTTTT.

J is TRBJ1-1 and V is TRBV28; D might be TRBD1 (6 bases). Germline V gene lookup returns CDR1 MDHEN and CDR2 SYDVKM. The CDR3 contains 11 residues. The germline V and J ends were trimmed by 5 bases and 11 bases, with 12 bases remaining between them. DNA of the CDR3: TGTGCCAGCAGTGTCAACAGGGCGGCTTTCTTT. Amino acids: CASSVNRAAFF.

The J gene is TRBJ1-2, the V gene TRBV2; unclear D gene. The length of the CDR3 is 15 residues. Trimming removed 3 bases from V and 6 bases from J, with 17 bases in between. The V gene's germline CDR1 is SNHLY and CDR2 FYNNEI. The CDR3 coding sequence is TGTGCCAGCAGTGAGAAGTTGGGAGAGCCTCATGGCTACACCTTC. Its translation is CASSEKLGEPHGYTF.

This clone was seen a handful of times. The V and J genes are TRBV5-1 and TRBJ1-2; D possibly corresponds to TRBD1 (5 bases). Germline V gene data show CDR1 as SGHRS and CDR2 as YFSETQ. The length of the CDR3 is 13 residues. V was clipped by 1 base and J by 4 bases, with 8 bases between them. The CDR3 spells CASSLSGPYGYTF. The CDR3, as DNA: TGCGCCAGCAGCTTGTCAGGGCCCTATGGCTACACCTTC.

The chain carries TRBV11-2 and TRBJ2-7; 7 bases are shared with TRBD1. The V segment lost 5 bases and the J segment 2 bases; nucleotides outside the gene matches: 3. The CDR3 length is 13 residues. The germline V gene has CDR1 SGHAT and CDR2 FQNNGV. The CDR3 bases are TGTGCCAGCAGCCGACAGGGCACCTACGAGCAGTACTTC. Translated: CASSRQGTYEQYF. The full variable domain, in which reference TRBV11-2 and TRBJ2-7 provide the parts outside the CDR3, is EAGVAQSPRYKIIEKRQSVAFWCNPISGHATLYWYQQILGQGPKLLIQFQNNGVVDDSQLPKDRFSAERLKGVDSTLKIQPAKLEDSAVYLCASSRQGTYEQYFGPGTRLTVT.

The chain is built from TRBV7-8 and TRBJ2-3; 9 bases are a match to TRBD1. CDR3 length: 16 amino acids. Trimming at V came to 4 bases and at J to 3 bases, leaving 8 bases not matched to a gene. Germline V lookup: CDR1 SGHVS, CDR2 FQNEAQ. The CDR3: CASSWAGTGKTDTQYF. DNA of the CDR3: TGTGCCAGCAGCTGGGCCGGGACAGGGAAGACAGATACGCAGTATTTT. The full variable domain, its missing parts supplied by reference TRBV7-8 and TRBJ2-3, is GAGVSQSPRYKVAKRGQDVALRCDPISGHVSLFWYQQALGQGPEFLTYFQNEAQLDKSGLPSDRFFAERPEGSVSTLKIQRTQQEDSAVYLCASSWAGTGKTDTQYFGPGTRLTVL.

This chain connects TRBV19 to TRBJ2-1; TRBD2 is a possible D gene (7 bases). V lost 5 bases to trimming and J lost 15 bases, with 23 bases between them. Germline V CDR1 and CDR2: LNHDA, SQIVND (reference sequence). This CDR3 is built from 14 residues. The CDR3 coding sequence is TGTGCCAGTAGTGATAGTGGGGGGGGCCAGATAGGGTTCTTC. Its protein product is CASSDSGGGQIGFF.

The chain combines TRBV5-6 with TRBJ1-2; D is unclear. The CDR3 consists of 16 residues. Trimming pared 1 base from V and 7 bases from J, leaving 20 bases between. Per germline, CDR1 SGHDT and CDR2 YYEEEE. CDR3 in amino acids: CASSLFFEVTVLGYTF. CDR3 bases: TGTGCCAGCAGCTTGTTCTTCGAGGTGACGGTACTTGGCTACACCTTC.

The chain recombines TRBV29-1 with TRBJ2-3; D is undetermined. The ends were cut back, 4 bases at V and 2 bases at J, with 10 bases in the middle. The CDR3 consists of 13 residues. Germline lookup yields CDR1 SQVTM and CDR2 ANQGSEA. In DNA, the CDR3 is TGCAGCGTTGTAGCCCCGCTCACAGATACGCAGTATTTT. It yields the protein CSVVAPLTDTQYF.